These 2 T cell receptor beta chains were all obtained from the same sample, sequenced in a study of blood T cell repertoires in COVID-19. The repertoire was sequenced with immunoSEQ multiplex PCR; TCRdb's copy has only in-frame clones and lacks some. The table shows about 75,000 clones, with 75% to 85% occurring only once. Specimen: peripheral blood. These receptors were collected from a woman aged 80 or over with active or convalescent COVID-19.

The chain uses TRBV29-1 and TRBJ2-7; tentatively, D is TRBD2 (6 bases). Trimming cost V 4 bases and J 3 bases, with 13 bases left between them. The CDR3 is made up of 13 amino acids. Germline loops: CDR1 SQVTM, CDR2 ANQGSEA. CDR3 sequence reads: CSVGGRGNYEQYF. The DNA of the CDR3 is TGCAGCGTTGGGGGCCGGGGGAACTACGAGCAGTACTTC.

The chain combines TRBV9 with TRBJ2-7, with 7 nucleotides matching TRBD1. The CDR3 totals 15 residues. The J segment lost 0 bases and the V segment lost 0 bases, leaving 3 bases of the junction unmatched. Germline CDR1 and CDR2: SGDLS and YYNGEE. CDR3 coding DNA: TGTGCCAGCAGCGTAGGAGGGACAGTCTCCTACGAGCAGTACTTC. It specifies CASSVGGTVSYEQYF.